The clone carrying this T cell receptor beta chain occurred many times. What it binds is not known. The data stem from a study of early T cells in non-severe SARS-CoV-2 infection. Study context: It was bulk RNA from unsorted whole blood that was sequenced, and the chains were unpaired. Findings of the study overall: VDJdb matching favored anti-spike CD8 responses, missing private and CD4 specificities.

Unique molecular identifiers were affixed to single, distinct cDNA molecules. TCRdb analysed the 5' RACE reads with MiXCR anew, one entry per CDR3 protein. This repertoire shows fewer than 35,000 distinct CDR3 sequences, around 4.5% found once; its top ten account for approximately 10%. Sequencing used whole blood. This TCR derives from an adult who was a healthcare worker with PCR-confirmed SARS-CoV-2 infection or an uninfected control (not recorded which).

In nucleotides, the CDR3 is TGCAGTGTTCGGCCGACGCCTAGCCACTACGAGCAGTACTTC. It yields the protein CSVRPTPSHYEQYF. The gene calls are TRBV20-1 and TRBJ2-7, with D possibly TRBD2 on 5 matching bases. Trimming stripped 7 bases from V and 3 bases from J, with 19 bases between. Germline V CDR1 and CDR2: DFQATT, SNEGSKA (reference sequence). This CDR3 is built from 14 residues.